This paragraph reports one TCR beta chain. Its target is not known. Per sorted-subset replicate PCR, input was 200 to 250 ng DNA, representing about 30,000 T cell genomes. Methods used by the authors: Owing to the provision of junction-only sequences devoid of quality scores by immunoSEQ, filtering differed. Assay used: immunoSEQ multiplex PCR; TCRdb lists only in-frame clones, some missing. Clone size and the V and J calls come from that table; the DNA yielded D and trimming. The sample shows about 2 million clones, over 85% of them seen only once. V was shortened by 4 bases and J by 8 bases, with 15 bases between the two germline ends. CDR1 is KGHSH, CDR2 LQKENI, per germline. The CDR3 has 14 amino acids. These data are taken from a study of shared clonotypes between healthy human individuals. Looking at the study overall: Per donor, CD8 memory used one plate, CD8 naive used two, CD4 memory used three and CD4 naive used three.

CD45RO-negative CD8 cells positively selected for CCR7 made up the naive population, which excluded terminally differentiated effector memory CD45RA+ cells. Study observations and caveats: With a few donors compared, approximately 5.5% of naive CD4 clonotypes were shared.

The sequencing sample was made of naive CD8+ T cells sorted from blood. This clonotype was sampled from a man aged 18 to 30 in good health. The rearrangement uses TRBV18 and TRBJ2-1, with a weak D call TRBD1 (5 bases). CDR3 protein: CASSRLLIGDEQFF. CDR3 nucleotide sequence: TGTGCCAGCTCACGTCTTTTGATAGGGGATGAGCAGTTCTTC.